A selection of T cell receptor beta chains follows, all from one sample in a study of human T cells and chemical hapten exposure. TCRdb redid the calling of the RACE reads with MiXCR, one entry per CDR3 protein. The sample holds about 120,000 distinct CDR3 sequences, about 13% seen once. Material: whole blood, obtained in connection with sensitization to the hapten diphenylcyclopropenone (DPC). The receptors were gathered from a woman aged 18-29 years with alopecia areata. Some clones in this sample may be carry-over from other donors' samples. Each CDR3 is given with its conserved first and last residue. Fields, in order: V gene, D gene, J gene, clone size, CDR3 protein, CDR3 DNA. A D gene is named only where the DNA matches it firmly. Expanded clones get a size class; other rows say once, few or many, or leave the size out.

TRBV6-6	TRBD1	TRBJ1-2	many	CASSSRDRGTYGYTF	TGTGCCAGCAGTTCCAGGGACAGGGGGACCTATGGCTACACCTTC
TRBV20-1	-	TRBJ2-3	-	CSASRGTDTQYF	TGCAGTGCTAGTCGGGGCACAGATACGCAGTATTTT
TRBV7-6	TRBD1	TRBJ2-7	few	CASSPKTGIKGDEQYF	TGTGCCAGCAGCCCTAAGACAGGGATTAAGGGGGACGAGCAGTACTTC
TRBV7-2	-	TRBJ2-1	few	CASSFRQTRYNEQFF	TGTGCCAGCAGCTTCAGGCAGACCCGCTACAATGAGCAGTTCTTC
TRBV20-1	-	TRBJ1-1	-	CSAMGNTEAFF	TGCAGTGCTATGGGGAACACTGAAGCTTTCTTT
TRBV7-8	-	TRBJ2-3	few	CASSLRDRSTDTQYF	TGTGCCAGCAGCTTACGAGACAGGAGCACAGATACGCAGTATTTT
TRBV28	TRBD1	TRBJ1-5	-	CASSFVGQGGQPQHF	TGTGCCAGCAGTTTTGTAGGTCAGGGGGGTCAGCCCCAGCATTTT
TRBV7-6	TRBD2	TRBJ2-7	many	CASSLATSGGYEQYF	TGTGCCAGCAGCTTAGCGACTAGCGGGGGGTACGAGCAGTACTTC
TRBV7-2	TRBD2	TRBJ2-3	few	CASSLRSQRGGRGTDTQYF	TGTGCCAGCAGCTTACGGTCCCAGCGGGGGGGCCGAGGGACAGATACGCAGTATTTT
TRBV7-8	-	TRBJ1-2	many	CASSSPDGYGYTF	TGTGCCAGCAGCTCTCCGGACGGGTATGGCTACACCTTC
TRBV2	TRBD1	TRBJ2-1	few	CASSGRQGVRVYNEQFF	TGTGCCAGCAGCGGAAGACAGGGCGTCCGAGTATACAATGAGCAGTTCTTC
TRBV5-1	-	TRBJ2-1	few	CASSLIEGEQFF	TGCGCCAGCAGCTTGATCGAAGGGGAACAGTTCTTC
TRBV10-3	TRBD2	TRBJ2-1	-	CAISGEDNEQFF	TGTGCCATTAGCGGGGAGGACAATGAGCAGTTCTTC
TRBV30	-	TRBJ2-1	many	CAWSQINNEQFF	TGTGCCTGGAGTCAGATTAACAATGAGCAGTTCTTC
TRBV7-3	-	TRBJ2-2	few	CASSFAGTPTGELFF	TGTGCCAGCAGCTTTGCAGGGACACCGACCGGGGAGCTGTTTTTT
TRBV6-2/TRBV6-3	-	TRBJ2-2	-	CASRPRTNTGELFF	TGTGCCAGCAGACCCCGTACGAACACCGGGGAGCTGTTTTTT
TRBV7-9	TRBD2	TRBJ2-5	many	CASSLGQLAGVQETQYF	TGTGCCAGCAGCTTAGGTCAACTAGCGGGGGTGCAAGAGACCCAGTACTTC
TRBV4-3	TRBD1	TRBJ1-2	many	CASSQVTGTVLSPNYGYTF	TGCGCCAGCAGCCAAGTTACCGGGACAGTTCTAAGTCCTAACTATGGCTACACCTTC
TRBV20-1	-	TRBJ1-2	many	CSARPGTSSGYTF	TGCAGTGCTAGGCCCGGGACATCTTCAGGCTACACCTTC
TRBV2	TRBD1	TRBJ2-1	many	CASSRGTGGENEQFF	TGTGCCAGCAGCCGAGGGACAGGGGGTGAGAATGAGCAGTTCTTC
TRBV6-2/TRBV6-3	-	TRBJ2-7	many	CASSYSLRGYEQYF	TGTGCCAGCAGCTACAGCTTGAGGGGCTACGAGCAGTACTTC
TRBV7-2	TRBD1	TRBJ1-2	-	CASSLVLRQGRANYGYTF	TGTGCCAGCAGCTTAGTTTTGAGACAGGGGCGAGCTAACTATGGCTACACCTTC
TRBV10-3	-	TRBJ1-1	few	CAISEPGEMNTEAFF	TGTGCCATCAGTGAGCCAGGGGAAATGAACACTGAAGCTTTCTTT
TRBV6-6	TRBD2	TRBJ2-5	few	CASSRAGGKETQYF	TGTGCCAGCAGCCGAGCGGGGGGCAAAGAGACCCAGTACTTC
TRBV18	-	TRBJ1-3	few	CASSQRSGVSGNTIYF	TGTGCCAGCTCACAAAGGAGCGGTGTCTCTGGAAACACCATATATTTT
TRBV29-1	TRBD1	TRBJ1-5	few	CSVAGQGDQPQHF	TGCAGCGTCGCGGGACAGGGCGATCAGCCCCAGCATTTT
TRBV5-1	-	TRBJ2-1	few	CASSLVGTYNEQFF	TGCGCCAGCAGCTTGGTGGGAACCTACAATGAGCAGTTCTTC
TRBV5-1	-	TRBJ2-7	many	CASSLGHGSYEQYF	TGCGCCAGCAGCTTGGGACACGGAAGCTACGAGCAGTACTTC
TRBV11-2	-	TRBJ1-1	many	CASSLDLQIGTEAFF	TGTGCCAGCAGCTTAGATTTACAAATTGGGACTGAAGCTTTCTTT
TRBV6-1	TRBD1	TRBJ1-4	-	CASNTPGQGNEKLFF	TGTGCCAGCAACACTCCGGGACAGGGAAACGAAAAACTGTTTTTT
TRBV5-1	-	TRBJ1-1	many	CASSLDHTLRNTEAFF	TGCGCCAGCAGCTTGGACCATACATTACGTAACACTGAAGCTTTCTTT
TRBV2	TRBD1	TRBJ1-5	many	CASNNRGSGNQPQHF	TGTGCCAGCAATAACAGGGGAAGCGGCAATCAGCCCCAGCATTTT
TRBV20-1	TRBD2	TRBJ2-3	-	CSARDAGGPSTDTQYF	TGCAGTGCTAGAGATGCGGGGGGCCCCAGCACAGATACGCAGTATTTT
TRBV20-1	TRBD2	TRBJ2-1	few	CSASIAGGRSYNEQFF	TGCAGTGCTAGTATAGCGGGGGGGAGATCCTACAATGAGCAGTTCTTC
TRBV7-3	TRBD2	TRBJ2-1	many	CASSPSGDNEQFF	TGTGCCAGCAGCCCTAGCGGGGATAATGAGCAGTTCTTC
TRBV11-2	-	TRBJ1-6	-	CASSLIKGDNSPLHF	TGTGCCAGCAGCTTAATTAAGGGTGATAATTCACCCCTCCACTTT
TRBV3-1	-	TRBJ1-2	few	CASSQSLSGKNF	TGTGCCAGCAGCCAATCTTTAAGCGGGAAGAACTTC
TRBV7-6	-	TRBJ1-2	many	CASSLDGTPYGYTF	TGTGCCAGCAGCTTAGACGGGACACCATATGGCTACACCTTC
TRBV6-6	TRBD2	TRBJ2-7	few	CASSTLASSYEQYF	TGTGCCAGCAGTACACTAGCGTCCTCCTACGAGCAGTACTTC
TRBV27	TRBD1	TRBJ1-2	few	CASSLTPRTGNSYGYTF	TGTGCCAGCAGTCTTACCCCCAGGACAGGCAATTCCTATGGCTACACCTTC
TRBV11-2	-	TRBJ1-1	many	CASSLSGVDTEAFF	TGTGCCAGCAGCCTGAGTGGGGTGGACACTGAAGCTTTCTTT
TRBV7-9	-	TRBJ2-3	few	CATLPGGVFTDTQYF	TGTGCCACTTTGCCTGGAGGGGTTTTCACAGATACGCAGTATTTT
TRBV18	TRBD1	TRBJ1-6	-	CASSPPTGENSPLHF	TGTGCCAGCTCACCACCGACAGGGGAGAATTCACCCCTCCACTTT
TRBV6-6	-	TRBJ1-5	many	CASSSPGTSYQPQHF	TGTGCCAGCAGTTCTCCCGGGACATCATATCAGCCCCAGCATTTT
TRBV28	-	TRBJ2-7	-	CASSLSDYEQYF	TGTGCCAGCAGTTTATCCGACTACGAGCAGTACTTC
TRBV9	TRBD2	TRBJ2-2	many	CASSVEPGVGTRLLPGELFF	TGTGCCAGCAGCGTAGAACCTGGAGTCGGGACTAGATTGTTGCCCGGGGAGCTGTTTTTT
TRBV29-1	TRBD1	TRBJ2-5	-	CSAAGQDAQETQYF	TGCAGCGCCGCAGGACAGGACGCCCAAGAGACCCAGTACTTC
TRBV18	TRBD1	TRBJ1-5	many	CASSPGQGYNQPQHF	TGTGCCAGCTCACCGGGACAGGGATACAATCAGCCCCAGCATTTT
TRBV7-8	-	TRBJ1-1	-	CASSLSSLETFF	TGTGCCAGCAGCCTCTCTTCACTTGAAACTTTCTTT
TRBV6-6	-	TRBJ2-7	few	CASSYARNTYEQYF	TGTGCCAGCAGTTACGCGCGTAATACCTACGAGCAGTACTTC
TRBV7-2	TRBD1	TRBJ2-7	few	CASSPDRGSYEQYF	TGTGCCAGCAGCCCCGACAGGGGCTCCTACGAGCAGTACTTC
TRBV20-1	-	TRBJ1-5	many	CSASPRVVPQPQHF	TGCAGTGCTAGTCCCAGGGTAGTTCCTCAGCCCCAGCATTTT
TRBV29-1	-	TRBJ1-1	many	CSVERTGEGAFF	TGCAGCGTTGAACGCACCGGAGAAGGAGCTTTCTTT
TRBV19	-	TRBJ2-2	few	CASSNRQNTGELFF	TGTGCCAGTAGTAATCGGCAGAACACCGGGGAGCTGTTTTTT
TRBV18	-	TRBJ1-1	-	CASSPSENEAFF	TGTGCCAGCTCACCTAGCGAAAATGAAGCTTTCTTT
TRBV7-6	TRBD2	TRBJ2-1	-	CASSPRSSGGKQFF	TGTGCCAGCAGCCCCCGGAGTAGCGGGGGGAAGCAGTTCTTC
TRBV12-3/TRBV12-4	-	TRBJ1-2	many	CASSPSRAGGYTF	TGTGCCAGCAGTCCCTCGAGGGCCGGGGGCTACACCTTC
TRBV3-1	-	TRBJ2-3	many	CASSQFPGGSADTQYF	TGTGCCAGCAGCCAATTCCCTGGGGGGAGCGCAGATACGCAGTATTTT
TRBV19	-	TRBJ1-1	few	CASSIAPGAMNTEAFF	TGTGCCAGTAGTATCGCCCCGGGGGCCATGAACACTGAAGCTTTCTTT